This TCR beta chain was captured by sequencing in a study of blood T cell repertoires in COVID-19. Ages ranged from about 18 to 100 years, with residence in about 24 US areas. Clinical history reported by participants formed the basis on which cohorts were assigned. CDR3 length equals 18 residues. Per the germline V gene, CDR1 is KGHSH and CDR2 is LQKENI. Germline trimming cut 0 bases from V and 3 bases from J; bases unmatched to any gene: 5. Using immunoSEQ multiplex PCR, the repertoire was profiled, and TCRdb retains in-frame clones only, with some absent. This table holds roughly 290,000 clones, 87% found once.

This clonotype originated in a woman aged 40-49 years who had recovered from COVID-19. Input material: PBMCs or T cells enriched from blood (not recorded which). The rearrangement uses TRBV18 and TRBJ2-3, with TRBD2 identical over 14 bases. The CDR3 reads CASSPPPGLAGVTDTQYF. The CDR3 DNA is TGTGCCAGCTCACCACCCCCGGGACTAGCGGGAGTGACAGATACGCAGTATTTT. The whole variable domain, remainder taken from reference TRBV18 and TRBJ2-3, is NAGVMQNPRHLVRRRGQEARLRCSPMKGHSHVYWYRQLPEEGLKFMVYLQKENIIDESGMPKERFSAEFPKEGPSILRIQQVVRGDSAAYFCASSPPPGLAGVTDTQYFGPGTRLTVL.